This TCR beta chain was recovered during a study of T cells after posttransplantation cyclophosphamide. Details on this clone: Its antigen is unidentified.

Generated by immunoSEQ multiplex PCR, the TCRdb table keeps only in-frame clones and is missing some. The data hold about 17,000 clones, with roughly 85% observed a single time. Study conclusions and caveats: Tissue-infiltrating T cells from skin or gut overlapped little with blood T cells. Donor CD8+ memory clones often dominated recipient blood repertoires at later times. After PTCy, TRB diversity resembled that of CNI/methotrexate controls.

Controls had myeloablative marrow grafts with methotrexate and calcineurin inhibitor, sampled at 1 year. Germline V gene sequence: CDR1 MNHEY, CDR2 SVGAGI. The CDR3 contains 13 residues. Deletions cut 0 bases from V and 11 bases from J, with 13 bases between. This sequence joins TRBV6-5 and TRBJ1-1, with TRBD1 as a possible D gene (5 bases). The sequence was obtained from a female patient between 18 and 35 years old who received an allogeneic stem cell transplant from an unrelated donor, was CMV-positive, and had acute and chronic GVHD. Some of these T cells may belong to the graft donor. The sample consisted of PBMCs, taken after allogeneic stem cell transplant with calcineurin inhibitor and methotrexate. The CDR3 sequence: CASSYSARGEAFF. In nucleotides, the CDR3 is TGTGCCAGCAGTTACTCAGCGCGGGGGGAGGCTTTCTTT.